In this sample, the clone carrying this T cell receptor beta chain turned up many times. Its antigen remains unidentified. Original methodology: What underpinned the distant-metastasis classifier for papillary thyroid cancer was the set of CDR3 differences across clinicopathological groups. TCRdb re-analyzed the PCR reads using MiXCR. TCRdb's processing, not the authors', yielded these V and J calls. The sample contains approximately 82,000 clones, around 13% of which appear only once. V lost 4 bases to trimming and J lost 5 bases, with 15 bases between them. Germline CDR1 is SGHKS and CDR2 is YYEKEE (reference sequence). This CDR3 has 14 residues. Ahead of thyroid surgery, no patient had received treatment of any kind. This specimen belongs to a study of metastatic and nonmetastatic thyroid tumors. Study overall: Comparative analysis of repertoires was undertaken across blood and tumor or nodule tissue obtained from malignant and benign thyroid patients. Study-level points and caveats: Patients with malignant thyroid tumors reportedly had significantly higher TCR beta diversity than those with benign nodules, in blood and tumor.

The rearrangement uses TRBV5-5 and TRBJ1-2, with D possibly TRBD1 on 5 matching bases. What was sequenced was tumor tissue. The sequence came from a female donor with papillary thyroid cancer or a benign thyroid nodule (not recorded which). Some clones in this sample may be carry-over from other donors' samples. CDR3 sequence: CASSLSEGYYGYTF. The CDR3 bases are TGTGCCAGCAGCCTGTCGGAGGGGTATTATGGCTACACCTTC. The full variable domain, completed using reference TRBV5-5 and TRBJ1-2, is DAGVTQSPTHLIKTRGQQVTLRCSPISGHKSVSWYQQVLGQGPQFIFQYYEKEERGRGNFPDRFSARQFPNYSSELNVNALLLGDSALYLCASSLSEGYYGYTFGSGTRLTVV.